The clone carrying this TCR beta chain showed up just a few times. PCR was performed using 60 Vbeta and 13 Jbeta primers. Clones were read by immunoSEQ multiplex PCR, and TCRdb kept only the in-frame ones, dropping some. Of around 79,000 clones in the sample, over 60% were seen once. The data stem from a study of cytomegalovirus exposure and HLA in healthy donors. Study-wide context: Early on, a data release was issued that held roughly 86 million unique TCRs from HLA-typed donors.

The TCR sequence derives from a woman aged 35 to 49 in good health and CMV-seropositive. The sequencing input was PBMCs.

The CDR3 sequence: CASSDSGGNEQYF. The CDR3 nucleotides are TGTGCCAGCAGTGATTCCGGGGGGAACGAGCAGTACTTC. The chain links TRBV6-4 to TRBJ2-7; 7 bases fit TRBD2. The germline V gene encodes CDR1 MRHNA and CDR2 SNTAGT. The CDR3 is 13 amino acids. J gave up 5 bases and V 3 bases, and 4 bases lay outside the gene matches.